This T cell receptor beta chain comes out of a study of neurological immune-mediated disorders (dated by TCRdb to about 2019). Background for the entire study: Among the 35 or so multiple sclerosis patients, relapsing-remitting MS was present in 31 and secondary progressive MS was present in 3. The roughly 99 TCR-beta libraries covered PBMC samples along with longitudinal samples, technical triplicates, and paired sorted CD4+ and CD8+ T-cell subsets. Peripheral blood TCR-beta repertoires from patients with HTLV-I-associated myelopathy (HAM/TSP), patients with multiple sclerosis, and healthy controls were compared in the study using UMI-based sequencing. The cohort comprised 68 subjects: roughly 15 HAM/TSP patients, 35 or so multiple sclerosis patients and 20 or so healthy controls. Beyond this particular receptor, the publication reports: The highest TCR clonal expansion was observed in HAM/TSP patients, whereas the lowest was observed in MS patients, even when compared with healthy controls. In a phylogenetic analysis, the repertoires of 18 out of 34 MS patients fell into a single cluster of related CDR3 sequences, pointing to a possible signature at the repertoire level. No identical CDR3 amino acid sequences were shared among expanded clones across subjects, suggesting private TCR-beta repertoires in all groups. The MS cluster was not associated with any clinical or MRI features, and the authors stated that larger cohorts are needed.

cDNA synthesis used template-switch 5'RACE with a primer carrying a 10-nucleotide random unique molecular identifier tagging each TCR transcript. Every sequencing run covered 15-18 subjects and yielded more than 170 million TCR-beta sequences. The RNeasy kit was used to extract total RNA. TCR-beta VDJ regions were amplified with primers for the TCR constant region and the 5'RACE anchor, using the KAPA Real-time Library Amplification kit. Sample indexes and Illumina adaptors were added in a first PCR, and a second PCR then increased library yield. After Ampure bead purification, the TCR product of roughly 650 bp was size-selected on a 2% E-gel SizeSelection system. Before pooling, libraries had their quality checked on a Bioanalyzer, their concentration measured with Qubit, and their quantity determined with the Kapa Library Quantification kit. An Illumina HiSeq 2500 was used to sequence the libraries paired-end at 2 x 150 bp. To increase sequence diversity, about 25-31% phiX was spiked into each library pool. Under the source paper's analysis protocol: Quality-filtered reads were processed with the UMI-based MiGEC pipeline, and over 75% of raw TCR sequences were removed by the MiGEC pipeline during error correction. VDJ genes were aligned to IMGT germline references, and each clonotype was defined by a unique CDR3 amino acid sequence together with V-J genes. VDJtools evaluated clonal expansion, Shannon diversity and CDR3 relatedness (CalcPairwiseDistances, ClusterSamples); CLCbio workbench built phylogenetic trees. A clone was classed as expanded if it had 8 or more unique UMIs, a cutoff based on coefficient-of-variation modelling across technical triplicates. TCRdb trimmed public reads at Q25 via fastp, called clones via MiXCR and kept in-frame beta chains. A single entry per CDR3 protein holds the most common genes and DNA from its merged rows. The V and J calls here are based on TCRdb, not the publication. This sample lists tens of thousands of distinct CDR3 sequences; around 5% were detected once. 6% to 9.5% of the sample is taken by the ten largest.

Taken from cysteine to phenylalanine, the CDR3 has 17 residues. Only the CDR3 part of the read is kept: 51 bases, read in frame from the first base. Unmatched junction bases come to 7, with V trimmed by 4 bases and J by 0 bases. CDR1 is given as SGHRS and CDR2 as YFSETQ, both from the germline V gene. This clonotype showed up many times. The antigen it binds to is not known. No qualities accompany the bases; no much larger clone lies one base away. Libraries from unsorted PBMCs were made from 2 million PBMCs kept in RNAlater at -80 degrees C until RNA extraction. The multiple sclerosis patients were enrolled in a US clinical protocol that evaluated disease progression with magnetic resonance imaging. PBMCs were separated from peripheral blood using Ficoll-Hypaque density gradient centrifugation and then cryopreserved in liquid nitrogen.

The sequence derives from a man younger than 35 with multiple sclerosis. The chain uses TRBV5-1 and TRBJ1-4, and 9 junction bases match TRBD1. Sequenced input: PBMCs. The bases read TGCGCCAGCAGCGGAGAACAGGGGGCCGCAACTAATGAAAAACTGTTTTTT. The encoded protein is CASSGEQGAATNEKLFF.